The present entry profiles one T cell receptor beta chain with its context. Its cognate antigen is unknown. Treatment given: some 20 received Ad26.COV2.S at low or high dose, single or two shots; roughly five received placebo; per-sample allocation not given. Sampling was done on day 63 after the first vaccine or placebo injection. It was an adult aged 18-55 years in Boston who was the donor. Germline CDR1 is MNHNY and CDR2 is SVGAGI (reference sequence). The CDR3 extends over 16 amino acids. V lost 5 bases to trimming and J lost 6 bases; unmatched junction nucleotides: 9. The method was immunoSEQ multiplex PCR; TCRdb's version includes in-frame clones alone and lacks a portion of them. The sample comprises approximately 350,000 clones, 83% of which are singletons, and just under 7.5% rests with the top ten. These data are taken from a study of Ad26.COV2.S vaccination and SARS-CoV-2 variants. Background on the study: Enrolled in COV1001, the donor was in the Ad26.COV2.S trial arm, which received the vaccine.

Study-wide results and limits: Spike-specific TCR breadth was greater after Ad26.COV2.S than placebo. Possibly, TCR breadth and depth analyses underestimated total T cell responses.

This TCR was sampled from a person aged 18 to 59 who received the Ad26.COV2.S COVID-19 vaccine or a placebo. V gene TRBV6-6 combines with J gene TRBJ2-3; 12 bases map to TRBD2. Sequencing used peripheral blood, obtained in a trial of Ad26.COV2.S vaccine versus placebo. The CDR3 region is CASSPSLAGGFDTQYF. CDR3 sequence (DNA): TGTGCCAGCAGTCCATCCCTAGCGGGGGGGTTCGATACGCAGTATTTT.